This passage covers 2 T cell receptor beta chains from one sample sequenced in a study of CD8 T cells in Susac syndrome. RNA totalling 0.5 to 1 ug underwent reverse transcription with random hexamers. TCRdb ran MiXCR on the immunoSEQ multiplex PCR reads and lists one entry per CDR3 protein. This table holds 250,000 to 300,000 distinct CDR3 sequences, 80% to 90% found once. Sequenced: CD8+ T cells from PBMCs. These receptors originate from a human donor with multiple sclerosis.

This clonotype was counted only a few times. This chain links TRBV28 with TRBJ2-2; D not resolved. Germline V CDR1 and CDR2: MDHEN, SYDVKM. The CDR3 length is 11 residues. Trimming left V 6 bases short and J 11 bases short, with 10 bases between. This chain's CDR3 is CASSPGLELFF. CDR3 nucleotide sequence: TGTGCCAGCAGCCCCGGCCTTGAGCTGTTTTTT.

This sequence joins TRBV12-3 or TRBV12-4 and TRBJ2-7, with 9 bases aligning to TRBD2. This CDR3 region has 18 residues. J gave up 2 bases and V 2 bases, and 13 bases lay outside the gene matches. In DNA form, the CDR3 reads TGTGCCAGCAGTTTATTAGTATCGGGGCTAGCGGGGCCCTACGAGCAGTACTTC. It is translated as CASSLLVSGLAGPYEQYF.